The 31 T cell receptor beta chains given below trace back to one sample, sequenced in a study of blood T cell repertoires in COVID-19. The repertoire was sequenced with immunoSEQ multiplex PCR; TCRdb's copy has only in-frame clones and lacks some. This sample yields 200,000 to 250,000 clones, of which around 84% are seen a single time; approximately 5% belongs to the top ten. Sequencing input: peripheral blood. The source of these receptors is an older woman who had recovered from COVID-19.

The chain has TRBV10-3 and TRBJ1-2, with TRBD1 matching over 9 bases. With V trimmed by 4 bases and J by 4 bases, 16 bases remained unmatched. The CDR3 covers 18 residues. CDR1 and CDR2 (germline): ENHRY, SYGVKD. CDR3: CAISATDGTGKPIYGYTF. The CDR3 DNA sequence: TGTGCCATCAGTGCTACGGACGGGACAGGGAAACCCATCTATGGCTACACCTTC.

The chain links TRBV19 to TRBJ2-3; 7 positions agree with TRBD1. The CDR3 spans 13 residues. The V and J ends lost 5 bases and 4 bases, in that order; junction bases with no gene match: 3. Germline V gene sequence: CDR1 LNHDA, CDR2 SQIVND (reference sequence). The CDR3 DNA follows: TGTGCCAGTAGTGCCCAGGGGGCAGATACGCAGTATTTT. The encoded protein is CASSAQGADTQYF.

The V call is TRBV4-1, the J call TRBJ2-1; possible D gene TRBD1, 5 bases. Germline V gene data show CDR1 as MGHRA and CDR2 as YSYEKL. The CDR3 extends over 17 amino acids. With 1 base removed from V and 2 bases from J, the gap between germline ends came to 15 bases. CDR3 in amino acids: CASSQGKGMLTYNEQFF. The CDR3 coding sequence is TGCGCCAGCAGCCAAGGGAAGGGGATGCTGACCTACAATGAGCAGTTCTTC.

The genes are TRBV7-2 and TRBJ2-2, with TRBD1 matching over 8 bases. The CDR3 loop spans 15 amino acids. V lost 2 bases, J lost 6 bases, and 5 bases stayed unmatched. The germline V gene has CDR1 SGHTA and CDR2 FQGNSA. CDR3 amino acids: CASSLRTGRPGELFF. The CDR3 nucleotides are TGTGCCAGCAGCTTAAGGACAGGGCGACCCGGGGAGCTGTTTTTT.

The chain joins TRBV3-1 (or the pseudogene TRBV3-2) to TRBJ2-7, with D tentatively TRBD1 (6 bases). Trimming took 0 bases from V and 5 from J, leaving 11 bases between them. The CDR3 sequence is 14 residues long. Germline V CDR1 and CDR2: LGHDT, YNNKEL (reference sequence). DNA of the CDR3: TGTGCCAGCAGCCAAGACGGGGCAGGGGACGAGCAGTACTTC. This sequence encodes CASSQDGAGDEQYF.

J is TRBJ1-1 and V is TRBV11-2, with 9 bases that match TRBD1. Trimming at V came to 2 bases and at J to 5 bases, leaving 9 bases not matched to a gene. There are 16 residues in the CDR3. Germline CDR1 reads SGHAT; CDR2 reads FQNNGV. CDR3 region: CASSLWIRDRETEAFF. Written as DNA, the CDR3 is TGTGCCAGCAGCTTATGGATCCGGGACAGGGAAACTGAAGCTTTCTTT.

J is TRBJ2-1 and V is TRBV18; 10 bases are a match to TRBD2. This CDR3 region has 18 residues. Looked up from germline, CDR1 is KGHSH and CDR2 is LQKENI. J lost 4 bases, V lost 3 bases, and 12 bases had no gene match. CDR3 coding DNA: TGTGCCAGCTCACCTAGAGTAGCGGGGGGCGTCAAGTACAATGAGCAGTTCTTC. Translation: CASSPRVAGGVKYNEQFF.

The chain combines TRBV27 with TRBJ1-4; 7 bases are a match to TRBD1. With V trimmed by 0 bases and J by 3 bases, 10 bases remained unmatched. Germline CDR1 and CDR2: MNHEY and SMNVEV (reference sequence). This CDR3 has 18 residues. The CDR3 nucleotides are TGTGCCAGCAGTTTATCCCCTTCACAGGGGATAGCTAATGAAAAACTGTTTTTT. Translated: CASSLSPSQGIANEKLFF. Complete variable domain (other parts from reference TRBV27 and TRBJ1-4): EAQVTQNPRYLITVTGKKLTVTCSQNMNHEYMSWYRQDPGLGLRQIYYSMNVEVTDKGDVPEGYKVSRKEKRNFPLILESPSPNQTSLYFCASSLSPSQGIANEKLFFGSGTQLSVL.

The V and J genes are TRBV28 and TRBJ2-7, with 7 bases fitting TRBD1. Per the germline V gene, CDR1 is MDHEN and CDR2 is SYDVKM. The CDR3 contains 14 residues. Unmatched junction bases numbered 4, after V lost 3 bases and J lost 2 bases. The DNA of the CDR3 is TGTGCCAGCAGTTTTTTCGACAGGGCCTACGAGCAGTACTTC. It yields the protein CASSFFDRAYEQYF.

The chain's CDR3 is CASGLMSGYGYTF. In DNA form, the CDR3 reads TGTGCTAGTGGTTTGATGTCAGGGTATGGCTACACCTTC. The chain is built from TRBV12-5 and TRBJ1-2, with D possibly being TRBD1 (5 bases). Germline V gene data show CDR1 as LGHNT and CDR2 as FRNRAP. V gave up 2 bases and J gave up 5 bases, with 9 bases separating them. The CDR3 is 13 residues long.

The chain employs TRBV7-2 and TRBJ1-2; D gene ambiguous. In germline, CDR1 is SGHTA, CDR2 FQGNSA. The CDR3 spans 17 residues. V was clipped by 0 bases and J by 4 bases, with 18 bases between them. In nucleotides, the CDR3 is TGTGCCAGCAGCTTAGCCGGAACACCGGGGTGGGGCTATGGCTACACCTTC. It is translated as CASSLAGTPGWGYGYTF.

The chain joins TRBV4-2 to TRBJ1-2; TRBD1 is a possible D gene (6 bases). Germline loops: CDR1 LGHNA, CDR2 YNFKEQ. Trimming cost V 3 bases and J 2 bases, with 13 bases left between them. The CDR3 consists of 15 residues. CDR3 loop: CASSHETGGNYGYTF. CDR3 DNA: TGTGCCAGCAGCCACGAGACAGGCGGAAACTATGGCTACACCTTC.

This chain joins TRBV4-1 and TRBJ1-1, with 9 nucleotides matching TRBD1. V shed 2 bases, J shed 5 bases, and the junction held 6 bases outside the gene matches. The CDR3 has 15 residues. Germline loops: CDR1 MGHRA, CDR2 YSYEKL. This chain's CDR3 is CASSQYRGRRTEAFF. As DNA, the CDR3 is TGCGCCAGCAGCCAATACAGGGGGCGTAGGACTGAAGCTTTCTTT.

This rearrangement joins TRBV5-4 to TRBJ2-5; 13 bases map to TRBD2. The CDR3 is 15 residues long. J gave up 5 bases and V 3 bases, and 4 bases lay outside the gene matches. CDR1 is SGHNT and CDR2 is YYREEE in the germline V gene (reference sequence). The chain's CDR3 is CASSSLTSGGETQYF. The CDR3 DNA reads as TGTGCCAGCAGCTCGTTGACTAGCGGGGGGGAGACCCAGTACTTC.

The chain links TRBV7-2 to TRBJ1-5; weak D call: TRBD1 (5 bases). This CDR3 contains 14 residues. CDR1 is SGHTA, CDR2 FQGNSA, per germline. Deletions cut 3 bases from V and 1 base from J, with 7 bases between. As DNA, the CDR3 is TGTGCCAGCAGCTTCAGACAGAGCAATCAGCCCCAGCATTTT. It is translated as CASSFRQSNQPQHF.

This sequence joins TRBV30 and TRBJ2-7; TRBD1 matches at 7 bases. The CDR3 loop spans 15 amino acids. Germline CDR1 GTSNPN, CDR2 SVGIG (reference sequence). With 2 bases clipped from V and 5 bases from J, the junction kept 12 bases outside the gene matches. DNA of the CDR3: TGTGCCTGGAGTAGGGGGCAGGGGATGGTCCACGAGCAGTACTTC. It codes for CAWSRGQGMVHEQYF.

V gene TRBV18 combines with J gene TRBJ2-5, with 12 bases lining up with TRBD1. Germline V CDR1 and CDR2: KGHSH, LQKENI. The CDR3 loop spans 19 amino acids. The trim removed 3 bases at V and 4 bases at J, leaving 15 bases unmatched. The CDR3 here is CASSPEYSWDRGQGETQYF. The CDR3 DNA follows: TGTGCCAGCTCACCGGAATACTCGTGGGACAGGGGGCAGGGAGAGACCCAGTACTTC.

The chain uses TRBV4-3 and TRBJ2-3; 9 nucleotides agree with TRBD2. The germline V gene has CDR1 LGHNA and CDR2 YSLEER. V lost 1 base, J lost 4 bases, and 9 bases stayed unmatched. The length of the CDR3 is 17 residues. The CDR3 DNA reads as TGCGCCAGCAGCCAAGGCCCCGATGGCGGGGGGGCAGATACGCAGTATTTT. It yields the protein CASSQGPDGGGADTQYF.

This chain joins TRBV27 and TRBJ2-7; 7 nucleotides agree with TRBD1. Germline assignment: CDR1 MNHEY and CDR2 SMNVEV (reference sequence). V lost 6 bases and J lost 0; bases outside the gene matches: 8. The length of the CDR3 is 15 residues. DNA of the CDR3: TGTGCCAGCAGGAAGACAGGGCTCAGCTCCTACGAGCAGTACTTC. Translating gives CASRKTGLSSYEQYF.

This chain joins TRBV18 and TRBJ1-5; D not certain. This CDR3 is built from 13 residues. Germline V gene lookup returns CDR1 KGHSH and CDR2 LQKENI. The V end was cut by 1 base, the J end by 8 bases, with 9 bases between. The CDR3 reads CASSPRPREPQHF. DNA for the CDR3: TGTGCCAGCTCACCACGACCTCGGGAGCCCCAGCATTTT.

The table lists this clone with a few counts. The chain is built from TRBV18 and TRBJ2-5; perhaps TRBD1 as D (6 bases). Germline-derived CDR1 and CDR2 are KGHSH and LQKENI. V dropped 6 bases and J dropped 1 base, with 9 bases sitting between them. This CDR3 comprises 13 residues. The CDR3 DNA sequence: TGTGCCAGCTCTGTGGGGGCCCAAGAGACCCAGTACTTC. Its protein is CASSVGAQETQYF. Based on the CDR3 plus reference TRBV18 and TRBJ2-5, the full variable domain is NAGVMQNPRHLVRRRGQEARLRCSPMKGHSHVYWYRQLPEEGLKFMVYLQKENIIDESGMPKERFSAEFPKEGPSILRIQQVVRGDSAAYFCASSVGAQETQYFGPGTRLLVL.

This clone turned up a few times. V gene TRBV7-2 combines with J gene TRBJ2-1; D not certain. Deletions cut 5 bases from V and 8 bases from J, with 10 bases between. The CDR3 covers 12 residues. Germline-derived CDR1 and CDR2 are SGHTA and FQGNSA. Here the CDR3 DNA reads TGTGCCAGCAGCCTTCTAGATGATGAGCAGTTCTTC. This encodes CASSLLDDEQFF.

CDR3: CASSLTTVGSPLHF. DNA for the CDR3: TGTGCCAGCAGTTTAACGACAGTGGGTTCACCCCTCCACTTT. This chain links TRBV27 with TRBJ1-6, with D possibly matching TRBD1 (5 bases). The CDR3 loop spans 14 amino acids. V shed 2 bases and J shed 9 bases, with 11 bases lying between them. Germline loops: CDR1 MNHEY, CDR2 SMNVEV (reference sequence).

The chain has TRBV12-3 or TRBV12-4 and TRBJ2-7, with D hard to call. Trimming shortened V by 2 bases and J by 1 base, and 6 bases separated the two germline ends. This CDR3 has 13 amino acids. The CDR3: CASSLSGSYEQYF. CDR3 bases: TGTGCCAGCAGTTTATCCGGTTCCTACGAGCAGTACTTC.

This clone was detected only a few times. The V and J genes are TRBV2 and TRBJ2-7, with 7 bases identical to TRBD2. The CDR3 is 15 residues long. V trimming: 10 bases; J trimming: 1 base; junction bases outside the gene matches: 13. Germline V gene lookup returns CDR1 SNHLY and CDR2 FYNNEI. For the CDR3, the DNA is TGTGCCATATCGGGAAAACGGGGGGAATCCTACGAGCAGTACTTC. Encoded protein: CAISGKRGESYEQYF.

The chain employs TRBV16 and TRBJ2-7, with TRBD2 as a possible D gene (5 bases). Germline-derived CDR1 and CDR2 are KGHSY and FQNENV. The ends were cut back, 4 bases at V and 2 bases at J, with 12 bases in the middle. The CDR3 is made up of 14 amino acids. The CDR3 reads CASSPRGDPYEQYF. DNA of the CDR3: TGTGCCAGCAGCCCTCGGGGAGACCCCTACGAGCAGTACTTC.

The J gene is TRBJ2-5, the V gene TRBV11-2; 7 nucleotides agree with TRBD2. Germline loops: CDR1 SGHAT, CDR2 FQNNGV. J was trimmed by 2 bases and V by 1 base; bases with no gene match: 7. The CDR3 spans 16 residues. The CDR3 is CASSLAPGGAQETQYF. The CDR3 DNA follows: TGTGCCAGCAGCTTAGCCCCGGGGGGTGCACAAGAGACCCAGTACTTC.

The chain recombines TRBV30 with TRBJ2-3; 9 bases line up with TRBD2. From germline, CDR1 is GTSNPN and CDR2 SVGIG (reference sequence). The CDR3 totals 15 residues. J lost 9 bases, V lost 5 bases, and 15 bases had no gene match. The CDR3 nucleotides are TGTGCCTGGGGTTCCAGCGGGGGGAGATTAGGGACGCAGTATTTT. Amino acids: CAWGSSGGRLGTQYF.

This clone was detected a few times. The chain joins TRBV9 to TRBJ2-5; 10 bases fit TRBD1. This CDR3 has 16 amino acids. Germline V gene sequence: CDR1 SGDLS, CDR2 YYNGEE. The V segment lost 3 bases and the J segment 2 bases; nucleotides outside the gene matches: 7. The CDR3 here is CASSGGGTGAQETQYF. The CDR3 bases are TGTGCCAGCAGCGGTGGGGGGACAGGGGCTCAAGAGACCCAGTACTTC.

V gene TRBV10-3 combines with J gene TRBJ2-7, with no clear D. Germline V gene lookup returns CDR1 ENHRY and CDR2 SYGVKD. Trimming took 4 bases from V and 7 from J, leaving 11 bases between them. This CDR3 comprises 12 residues. CDR3 protein: CAISGSAEEQYF. The CDR3 DNA is TGTGCCATCAGTGGGTCCGCGGAAGAGCAGTACTTC.

The chain carries TRBV19 and TRBJ2-5; weak D call: TRBD2 (6 bases). Germline V gives CDR1 LNHDA, CDR2 SQIVND (reference sequence). The V end lost 6 bases, the J end lost 5 bases, and 13 bases lay between the germline ends. CDR3 length: 13 residues. The CDR3 protein is CASSEGLSETQYF. CDR3 nucleotide sequence: TGTGCCAGTAGCGAGGGACTGTCGGAGACCCAGTACTTC.